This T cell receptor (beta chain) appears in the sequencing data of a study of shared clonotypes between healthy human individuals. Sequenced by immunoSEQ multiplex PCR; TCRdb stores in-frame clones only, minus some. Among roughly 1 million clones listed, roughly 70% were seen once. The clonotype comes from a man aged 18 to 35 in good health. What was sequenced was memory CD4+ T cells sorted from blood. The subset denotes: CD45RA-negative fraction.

The CDR3 coding sequence is TGCAGCGTTGAAGATCTAGGTGGGACAGGTCGGTCCTACGAGCAGTACTTC. Protein product: CSVEDLGGTGRSYEQYF. This chain links TRBV29-1 with TRBJ2-7, with 8 bases fitting TRBD1. CDR1 and CDR2 from the germline V gene are SQVTM and ANQGSEA. The length of the CDR3 is 17 residues. V gave up 0 bases and J gave up 1 base; unmatched junction bases: 11.